These T cell receptor beta chains were read from a single sample in a study of T-cell memory formation after mild COVID-19. MiXCR, run by TCRdb on the 5' RACE reads, gives a single entry per CDR3 protein. The sample shows about 620,000 distinct CDR3 sequences, around 17% of them seen only once. Sample: PBMCs or a T cell subset sorted from them (not recorded which). These receptors all come from an adult woman who had mild COVID-19 (a few samples of this study predate the infection). Cell type and time point are not known. Both conserved end residues are part of each CDR3. Each record gives: D gene, clone size, J gene, V gene, CDR3 DNA, CDR3 protein. The D gene is left open where the match is weak. Only part of the rows carry a size: once, few, many, or a class if the clone is expanded.

d_call: NA; clone_size: NA; j_call: TRBJ2-3; v_call: TRBV20-1; cdr3_nt: TGCAGTGCTAGGCTGGGGACCAAGGTAGATACGCAGTATTTT; cdr3_aa: CSARLGTKVDTQYF
d_call: NA; clone_size: few; j_call: TRBJ2-3; v_call: TRBV29-1; cdr3_nt: TGCAGCGTTGAAGGGCCACCCGGGTACTGGCCCACCGTAGATACGCAGTATTTT; cdr3_aa: CSVEGPPGYWPTVDTQYF
d_call: NA; clone_size: NA; j_call: TRBJ2-1; v_call: TRBV10-3; cdr3_nt: TGTGCCATCAGTGAGTCCTCCTACAATGAGCAGTTCTTC; cdr3_aa: CAISESSYNEQFF
d_call: TRBD1; clone_size: NA; j_call: TRBJ2-7; v_call: TRBV12-3/TRBV12-4; cdr3_nt: TGTGCCAGCAGTTTTAACAGGGGCATCCGCTACGAGCAGTACTTC; cdr3_aa: CASSFNRGIRYEQYF
d_call: NA; clone_size: few; j_call: TRBJ1-2; v_call: TRBV20-1; cdr3_nt: TGCAGTGCCCCCGCTACAGGAGGCCTTGGGAGCTATGGCTACACCTTC; cdr3_aa: CSAPATGGLGSYGYTF
d_call: NA; clone_size: NA; j_call: TRBJ2-5; v_call: TRBV5-5; cdr3_nt: TGTGCCAGCAGCTTCTGGAGCCGGCTGGAGACCCAGTACTTC; cdr3_aa: CASSFWSRLETQYF
d_call: NA; clone_size: many; j_call: TRBJ1-2; v_call: TRBV11-3; cdr3_nt: TGTGCCAGCAGCTACAAGGCCCTCTATGGCTACACCTTC; cdr3_aa: CASSYKALYGYTF
d_call: NA; clone_size: few; j_call: TRBJ1-5; v_call: TRBV7-2; cdr3_nt: TGTGCCAGCAGTTTTGAGGGGCGCGGAATGCAGCCCCAGCATTTT; cdr3_aa: CASSFEGRGMQPQHF
d_call: NA; clone_size: few; j_call: TRBJ2-7; v_call: TRBV6-2/TRBV6-3; cdr3_nt: TGTGCCACAACAATGGGGAGCGAGCAGTACTTC; cdr3_aa: CATTMGSEQYF
d_call: TRBD2; clone_size: NA; j_call: TRBJ2-7; v_call: TRBV27; cdr3_nt: TGTGCCAGCAGTTTATCGCCTCTCGCTAGCGGCCACTACTTC; cdr3_aa: CASSLSPLASGHYF
d_call: NA; clone_size: few; j_call: TRBJ2-1; v_call: TRBV25-1; cdr3_nt: TGTGCCAGCAGTGGGGGGGGCAGGGAGCGGGTCTACAATGAGCAGTTCTTC; cdr3_aa: CASSGGGRERVYNEQFF
d_call: NA; clone_size: NA; j_call: TRBJ2-2; v_call: TRBV12-3/TRBV12-4; cdr3_nt: TGTGCCAGCAGTCTCGGGGCTTTGGACACCGGGGAGCTGTTTTTT; cdr3_aa: CASSLGALDTGELFF
d_call: NA; clone_size: NA; j_call: TRBJ1-2; v_call: TRBV7-2; cdr3_nt: TGTGCCAGCAGCTTAGAGGCCAGGGTAATGGTTGGCTACACCTTC; cdr3_aa: CASSLEARVMVGYTF
d_call: NA; clone_size: many; j_call: TRBJ2-4; v_call: TRBV14; cdr3_nt: TGTGCCAGCAGCCAACACCGGGGCTCGCGTGGCAAAAACATTCAGTACTTC; cdr3_aa: CASSQHRGSRGKNIQYF
d_call: TRBD1; clone_size: NA; j_call: TRBJ2-5; v_call: TRBV9; cdr3_nt: TGTGCCAGCAGCGCCCGAACAGGGGCGGAGACCCAGTACTTC; cdr3_aa: CASSARTGAETQYF
d_call: TRBD1; clone_size: few; j_call: TRBJ1-1; v_call: TRBV2; cdr3_nt: TGTGCCAGCAGGGGGACAGGGCCAGGGGATGAAGCTTTCTTT; cdr3_aa: CASRGTGPGDEAFF
d_call: TRBD1; clone_size: NA; j_call: TRBJ2-3; v_call: TRBV15; cdr3_nt: TGTGCCACCAGCAGAGATCCGGTAGGACAGGGGGGGACAGATACGCAGTATTTT; cdr3_aa: CATSRDPVGQGGTDTQYF
d_call: TRBD2; clone_size: NA; j_call: TRBJ2-5; v_call: TRBV12-3/TRBV12-4; cdr3_nt: TGTGCCAGCACAACGCGGGAGTGGAGGGAGACCCAGTACTTC; cdr3_aa: CASTTREWRETQYF
d_call: NA; clone_size: few; j_call: TRBJ2-5; v_call: TRBV19; cdr3_nt: TGTGCCAGTAGTATAGGGGGTCCGGAGACCCAGTACTTC; cdr3_aa: CASSIGGPETQYF
d_call: TRBD2; clone_size: once; j_call: TRBJ2-5; v_call: TRBV7-9; cdr3_nt: TGTGCCAGCAGCTTAGGACGCAAACTAGCGGGAATCCAAGAGACCCAGTACTTC; cdr3_aa: CASSLGRKLAGIQETQYF
d_call: NA; clone_size: NA; j_call: TRBJ1-1; v_call: TRBV24-1; cdr3_nt: TGTGCCACAAGTCCGGGCGGGCTGGACACTGAAGCTTTCTTT; cdr3_aa: CATSPGGLDTEAFF
d_call: NA; clone_size: many; j_call: TRBJ2-3; v_call: TRBV5-4; cdr3_nt: TGTGCCAGCAGCTTACCGGGACCTATGGATACGCAGTATTTT; cdr3_aa: CASSLPGPMDTQYF
d_call: NA; clone_size: few; j_call: TRBJ2-1; v_call: TRBV24-1; cdr3_nt: TGTGCCACCAGTGATTCCCCCTTGGGAGAGCAGTTCTTC; cdr3_aa: CATSDSPLGEQFF
d_call: NA; clone_size: NA; j_call: TRBJ2-7; v_call: TRBV30; cdr3_nt: TGTGCCTTGGAAAGGGCAGGGCGCTACGAGCAGTACTTC; cdr3_aa: CALERAGRYEQYF
d_call: NA; clone_size: many; j_call: TRBJ2-1; v_call: TRBV7-9; cdr3_nt: TGTGCCAGCAGCTCCCCCAATCTCAATGAGCAGTTCTTC; cdr3_aa: CASSSPNLNEQFF
d_call: NA; clone_size: NA; j_call: TRBJ2-1; v_call: TRBV5-1; cdr3_nt: TGCGCCAGCAGCGGGGGGGCGAGGTTCGGGGATGAGCAGTTCTTC; cdr3_aa: CASSGGARFGDEQFF
d_call: TRBD2; clone_size: NA; j_call: TRBJ2-1; v_call: TRBV19; cdr3_nt: TGTGCCAGTAGTTCGTTAGCGGGAGAGAGCAATGAGCAGTTCTTC; cdr3_aa: CASSSLAGESNEQFF
d_call: NA; clone_size: NA; j_call: TRBJ1-2; v_call: TRBV29-1; cdr3_nt: TGCAGCGTTGACAGGGACTCTAACTATGGCTACACCTTC; cdr3_aa: CSVDRDSNYGYTF
d_call: NA; clone_size: few; j_call: TRBJ1-5; v_call: TRBV6-5; cdr3_nt: TGTGCCAGCAGCTCGACGGGCTTAAGGGTATCAGATCAGCCCCAGCATTTT; cdr3_aa: CASSSTGLRVSDQPQHF
d_call: TRBD2; clone_size: NA; j_call: TRBJ2-7; v_call: TRBV7-2; cdr3_nt: TGTGCCAGCAGCTATACTAGCGGGATGGGGGAGCAGTACTTC; cdr3_aa: CASSYTSGMGEQYF
d_call: NA; clone_size: NA; j_call: TRBJ2-5; v_call: TRBV4-3; cdr3_nt: TGCGCCAGCAGCCAGGGACTACAGGGAGTAGGGGAGACCCAGTACTTC; cdr3_aa: CASSQGLQGVGETQYF
d_call: TRBD2; clone_size: NA; j_call: TRBJ2-3; v_call: TRBV20-1; cdr3_nt: TGCAGTGCTAGAGGGCTAGCGGGGATGGCTGATACGCAGTATTTT; cdr3_aa: CSARGLAGMADTQYF
d_call: TRBD1; clone_size: NA; j_call: TRBJ1-1; v_call: TRBV5-1; cdr3_nt: TGCGCCAGCAGCTTGGGGGACAGTAGCACTGAAGCTTTCTTT; cdr3_aa: CASSLGDSSTEAFF
d_call: TRBD2; clone_size: few; j_call: TRBJ2-1; v_call: TRBV5-4; cdr3_nt: TGTGCCAGCAGCTTAGAGCGGGAGGGTGGCAATGAGCAGTTCTTC; cdr3_aa: CASSLEREGGNEQFF
d_call: TRBD2; clone_size: NA; j_call: TRBJ2-7; v_call: TRBV3-1; cdr3_nt: TGTGCCAGCAGCAAGCGGGGGGACTACGAGCAGTACTTC; cdr3_aa: CASSKRGDYEQYF
d_call: NA; clone_size: NA; j_call: TRBJ2-7; v_call: TRBV7-9; cdr3_nt: TGTGCCAGCAGCTACTCATGGGACGGGGGAGCCGAGCAGTACTTC; cdr3_aa: CASSYSWDGGAEQYF
d_call: NA; clone_size: NA; j_call: TRBJ2-1; v_call: TRBV4-1; cdr3_nt: TGCGCCAGCAGCGCCTGGGGAATAGGGAATGAGCAGTTCTTC; cdr3_aa: CASSAWGIGNEQFF
d_call: TRBD2; clone_size: NA; j_call: TRBJ2-3; v_call: TRBV18; cdr3_nt: TGTGCCAGCTCGCAATCTCTGGGGACTAGCGGCCCAGATACGCAGTATTTT; cdr3_aa: CASSQSLGTSGPDTQYF
d_call: NA; clone_size: few; j_call: TRBJ2-7; v_call: TRBV12-3/TRBV12-4; cdr3_nt: TGTGCCAGCAGACGGCAAAGGCTGTTCGGCGAGCAGTACTTC; cdr3_aa: CASRRQRLFGEQYF
d_call: NA; clone_size: NA; j_call: TRBJ1-2; v_call: TRBV7-6; cdr3_nt: TGTGCCAGCAGCCCCCGGAAGTCTAACTATGGCTACACCTTC; cdr3_aa: CASSPRKSNYGYTF
d_call: NA; clone_size: NA; j_call: TRBJ2-2; v_call: TRBV29-1; cdr3_nt: TGCAGCGTTGAAAAGAACACCGGGGAGCTGTTTTTT; cdr3_aa: CSVEKNTGELFF
d_call: NA; clone_size: NA; j_call: TRBJ2-5; v_call: TRBV10-3; cdr3_nt: TGTGCCATCAGTGGGGGCCCAAGGGTGGAAGAGACCCAGTACTTC; cdr3_aa: CAISGGPRVEETQYF
d_call: NA; clone_size: NA; j_call: TRBJ2-3; v_call: TRBV4-3; cdr3_nt: TGCGCCAGCAGCCAAGCATACGGGACCACAGATACGCAGTATTTT; cdr3_aa: CASSQAYGTTDTQYF
d_call: TRBD2; clone_size: few; j_call: TRBJ2-7; v_call: TRBV4-2; cdr3_nt: TGTGCCAGCAGCCAAGATATCACTAGCGGGGGCGAGCAGTACTTC; cdr3_aa: CASSQDITSGGEQYF
d_call: NA; clone_size: NA; j_call: TRBJ2-1; v_call: TRBV4-3; cdr3_nt: TGCGCCAGCAGCCAAGACGAGCCATGGCAGGGCGCCCGCAATGAGCAGTTCTTC; cdr3_aa: CASSQDEPWQGARNEQFF
d_call: NA; clone_size: few; j_call: TRBJ2-6; v_call: TRBV24-1; cdr3_nt: TGTGCCACCAGTGTGGGCTCTGGGGCCAACGTCCTGACTTTC; cdr3_aa: CATSVGSGANVLTF